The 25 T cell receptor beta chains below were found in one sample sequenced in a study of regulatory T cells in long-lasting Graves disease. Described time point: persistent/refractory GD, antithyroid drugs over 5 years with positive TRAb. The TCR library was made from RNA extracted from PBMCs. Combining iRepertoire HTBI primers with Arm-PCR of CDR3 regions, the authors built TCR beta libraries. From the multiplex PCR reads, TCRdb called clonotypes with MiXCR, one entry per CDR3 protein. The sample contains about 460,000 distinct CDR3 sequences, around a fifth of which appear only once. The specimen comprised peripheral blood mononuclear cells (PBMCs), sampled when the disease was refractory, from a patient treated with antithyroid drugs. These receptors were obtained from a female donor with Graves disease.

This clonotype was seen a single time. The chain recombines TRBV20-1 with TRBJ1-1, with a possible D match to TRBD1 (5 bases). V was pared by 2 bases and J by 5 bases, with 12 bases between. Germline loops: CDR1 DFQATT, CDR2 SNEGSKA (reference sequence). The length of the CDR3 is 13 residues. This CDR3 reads CSARPGSGTEAFF. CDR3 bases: TGCAGTGCTAGACCCGGGTCAGGGACTGAAGCTTTCTTT.

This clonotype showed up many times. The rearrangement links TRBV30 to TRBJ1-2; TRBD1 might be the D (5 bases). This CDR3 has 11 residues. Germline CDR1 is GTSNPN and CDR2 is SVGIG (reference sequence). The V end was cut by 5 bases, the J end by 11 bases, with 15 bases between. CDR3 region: CAWRRSGTYTF. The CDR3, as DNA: TGTGCCTGGCGGCGCAGTGGGACGTACACCTTC.

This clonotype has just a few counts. CDR3: CSARDPGPAYGYTF. CDR3 bases: TGCAGTGCTAGAGATCCGGGGCCGGCCTATGGCTACACCTTC. V usage is TRBV20-1 and J usage is TRBJ1-2, with D tentatively TRBD1 (5 bases). Deletions cut 0 bases from V and 4 bases from J, with 12 bases between. The CDR3 totals 14 residues. The germline V gene has CDR1 DFQATT and CDR2 SNEGSKA (reference sequence).

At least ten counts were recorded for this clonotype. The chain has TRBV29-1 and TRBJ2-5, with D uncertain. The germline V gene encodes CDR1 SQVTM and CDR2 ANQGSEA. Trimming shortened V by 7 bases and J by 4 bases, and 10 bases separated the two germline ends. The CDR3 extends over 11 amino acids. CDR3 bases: TGCAGCGGCGGTCTGAGAGAGACCCAGTACTTC. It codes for CSGGLRETQYF.

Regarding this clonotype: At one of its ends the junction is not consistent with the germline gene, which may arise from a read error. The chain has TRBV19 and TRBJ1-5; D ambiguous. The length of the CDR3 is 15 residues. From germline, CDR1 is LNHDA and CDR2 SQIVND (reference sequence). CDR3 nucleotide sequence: TGTGCCAGTACCCCCCAAGGGTCGGGCAATCGGCCCCAGCATTTT. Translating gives CASTPQGSGNRPQHF.

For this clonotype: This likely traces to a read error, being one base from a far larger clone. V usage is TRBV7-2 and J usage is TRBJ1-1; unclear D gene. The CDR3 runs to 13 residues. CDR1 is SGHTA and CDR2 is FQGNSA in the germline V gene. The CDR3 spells CASGLEVNTEAFF. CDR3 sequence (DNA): TGTGCCAGCGGCTTAGAAGTGAACACTGAAGCTTTCTTT. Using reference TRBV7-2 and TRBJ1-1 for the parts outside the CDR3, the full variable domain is GAGVSQSPSNKVTEKGKDVELRCDPISGHTALYWYRQSLGQGLEFLIYFQGNSAPDKSGLPSDRFSAERTGGSVSTLTIQRTQQEDSAVYLCASGLEVNTEAFFGQGTRLTVV.

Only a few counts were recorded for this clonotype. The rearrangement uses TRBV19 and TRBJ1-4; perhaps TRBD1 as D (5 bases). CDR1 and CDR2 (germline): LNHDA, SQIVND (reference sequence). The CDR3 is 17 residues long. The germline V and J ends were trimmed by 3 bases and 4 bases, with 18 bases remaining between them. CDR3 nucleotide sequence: TGTGCCAGTAGTATCATGTCCGGGACTACCTTTAATGAAAAACTGTTTTTT. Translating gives CASSIMSGTTFNEKLFF.

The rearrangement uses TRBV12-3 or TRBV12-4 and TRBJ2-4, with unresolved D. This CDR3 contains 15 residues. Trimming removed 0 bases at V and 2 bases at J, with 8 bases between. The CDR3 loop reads CASSLALQTKNIQYF. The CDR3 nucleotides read TGTGCCAGCAGTTTAGCGCTGCAGACCAAAAACATTCAGTACTTC.

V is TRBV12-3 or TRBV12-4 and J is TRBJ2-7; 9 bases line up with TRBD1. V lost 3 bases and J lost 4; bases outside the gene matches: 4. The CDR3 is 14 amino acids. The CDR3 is CASSLDRGEYEQYF. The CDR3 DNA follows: TGTGCCAGCAGTTTGGACAGGGGCGAATACGAGCAGTACTTC.

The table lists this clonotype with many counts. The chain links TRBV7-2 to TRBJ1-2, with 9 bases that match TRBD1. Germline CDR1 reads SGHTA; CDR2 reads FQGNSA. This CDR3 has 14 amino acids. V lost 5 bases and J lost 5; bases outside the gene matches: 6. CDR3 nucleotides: TGTGCCAGCAGCGAACGGACAGGGGAGTATGGCTACACCTTC. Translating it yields CASSERTGEYGYTF.

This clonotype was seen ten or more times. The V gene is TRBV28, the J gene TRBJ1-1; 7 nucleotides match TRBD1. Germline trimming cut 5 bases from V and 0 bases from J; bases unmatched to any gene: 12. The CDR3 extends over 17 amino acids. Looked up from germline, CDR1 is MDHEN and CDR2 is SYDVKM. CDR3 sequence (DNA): TGTGCCAGCAGTCAACGTCGGGACAGCCAGATGAACACTGAAGCTTTCTTT. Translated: CASSQRRDSQMNTEAFF.

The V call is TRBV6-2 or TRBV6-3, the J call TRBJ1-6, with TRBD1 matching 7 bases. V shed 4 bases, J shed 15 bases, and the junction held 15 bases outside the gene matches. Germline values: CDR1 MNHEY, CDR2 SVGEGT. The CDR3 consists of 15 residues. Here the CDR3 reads CASSFRDSLNSGLHF. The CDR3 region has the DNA TGTGCCAGCAGTTTCCGGGACAGCCTTAATTCAGGCCTCCACTTT.

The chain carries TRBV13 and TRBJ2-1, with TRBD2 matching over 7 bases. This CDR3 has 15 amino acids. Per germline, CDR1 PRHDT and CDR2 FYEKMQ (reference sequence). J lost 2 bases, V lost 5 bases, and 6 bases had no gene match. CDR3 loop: CASSLRDYAYNEQFF. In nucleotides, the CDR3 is TGTGCCAGCAGCCTCCGGGACTACGCCTACAATGAGCAGTTCTTC.

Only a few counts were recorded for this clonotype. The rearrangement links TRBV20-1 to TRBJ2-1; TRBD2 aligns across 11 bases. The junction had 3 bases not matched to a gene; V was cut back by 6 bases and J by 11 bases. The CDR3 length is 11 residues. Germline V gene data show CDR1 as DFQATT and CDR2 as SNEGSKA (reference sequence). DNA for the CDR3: TGCAGTGCCGTGACTAGCGGGAAGCAGTTCTTC. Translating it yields CSAVTSGKQFF.

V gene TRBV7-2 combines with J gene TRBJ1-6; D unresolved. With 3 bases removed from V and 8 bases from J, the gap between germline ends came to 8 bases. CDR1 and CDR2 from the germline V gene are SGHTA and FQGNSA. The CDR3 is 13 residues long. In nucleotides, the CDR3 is TGTGCCAGCAGCTTCATGAGGGATTCACCCCTCCACTTT. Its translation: CASSFMRDSPLHF.

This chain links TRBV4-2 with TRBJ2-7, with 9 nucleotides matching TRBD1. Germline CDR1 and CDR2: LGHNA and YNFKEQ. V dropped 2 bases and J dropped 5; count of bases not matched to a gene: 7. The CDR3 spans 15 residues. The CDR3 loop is CASSQRTGDRNEQYF. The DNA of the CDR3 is TGTGCCAGCAGCCAACGGACAGGGGATCGCAACGAGCAGTACTTC.

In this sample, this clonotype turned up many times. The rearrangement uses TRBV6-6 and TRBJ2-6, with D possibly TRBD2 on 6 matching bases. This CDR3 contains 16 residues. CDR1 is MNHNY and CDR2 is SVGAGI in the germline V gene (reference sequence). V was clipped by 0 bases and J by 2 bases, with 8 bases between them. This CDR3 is CASSYSGGTGANVLTF. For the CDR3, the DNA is TGTGCCAGCAGTTACTCAGGCGGGACTGGGGCCAACGTCCTGACTTTC.

CDR3: CASSHDRVLRYEQYF. CDR3 nucleotides: TGTGCCAGCAGCCACGACAGGGTCCTCCGCTACGAGCAGTACTTC. V usage is TRBV11-3 and J usage is TRBJ2-7; 7 nucleotides line up with TRBD1. The CDR3 loop spans 15 amino acids. V lost 5 bases to trimming and J lost 3 bases; unmatched junction nucleotides: 10. From germline, CDR1 is SGHNT and CDR2 YENEEA. Drawing the rest from reference TRBV11-3 and TRBJ2-7, the complete variable domain is EAGVVQSPRYKIIEKKQPVAFWCNPISGHNTLYWYLQNLGQGPELLIRYENEEAVDDSQLPKDRFSAERLKGVDSTLKIQPAELGDSAVYLCASSHDRVLRYEQYFGPGTRLTVT.

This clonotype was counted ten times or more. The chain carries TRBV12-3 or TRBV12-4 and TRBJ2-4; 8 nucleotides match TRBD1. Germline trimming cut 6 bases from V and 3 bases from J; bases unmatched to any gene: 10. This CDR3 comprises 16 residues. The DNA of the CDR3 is TGTGCCAGCAGCCGGGACAGGTGGCTTGGCAAAAACATTCAGTACTTC. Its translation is CASSRDRWLGKNIQYF.

Written as DNA, the CDR3 is TGTGCCAGCAGCTTGATGGGACTTCGGTACACTGAAGCTTTCTTT. Its translation: CASSLMGLRYTEAFF. The V call is TRBV5-6, the J call TRBJ1-1; TRBD1 might be the D (5 bases). CDR3 length: 15 residues. Germline-derived CDR1 and CDR2 are SGHDT and YYEEEE. Trimming shortened V by 1 base and J by 3 bases, and 13 bases separated the two germline ends.

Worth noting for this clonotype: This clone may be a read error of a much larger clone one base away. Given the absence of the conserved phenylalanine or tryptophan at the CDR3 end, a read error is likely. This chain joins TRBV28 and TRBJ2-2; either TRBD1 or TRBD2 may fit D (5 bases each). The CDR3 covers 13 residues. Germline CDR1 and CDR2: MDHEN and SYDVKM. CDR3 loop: CAHRDDNTGELFV. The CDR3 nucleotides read TGTGCTCACCGGGACGATAACACCGGGGAGCTGTTTGTT.

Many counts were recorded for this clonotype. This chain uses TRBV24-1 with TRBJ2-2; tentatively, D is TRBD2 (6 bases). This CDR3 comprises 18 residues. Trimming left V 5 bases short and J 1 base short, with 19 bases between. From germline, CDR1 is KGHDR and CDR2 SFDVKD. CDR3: CATSVNPTAGLNTGELFF. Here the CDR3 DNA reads TGTGCCACCAGTGTTAATCCGACGGCGGGATTGAACACCGGGGAGCTGTTTTTT.

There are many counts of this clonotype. In DNA form, the CDR3 reads TGTGCCAGCAGGAGGCAGGCGAACACTGAAGCTTTCTTT. This gives the protein CASRRQANTEAFF. The chain couples TRBV12-3 or TRBV12-4 to TRBJ1-1; D gene unclear. The ends were cut back, 6 bases at V and 1 base at J, with 9 bases in the middle. This CDR3 is built from 13 residues.

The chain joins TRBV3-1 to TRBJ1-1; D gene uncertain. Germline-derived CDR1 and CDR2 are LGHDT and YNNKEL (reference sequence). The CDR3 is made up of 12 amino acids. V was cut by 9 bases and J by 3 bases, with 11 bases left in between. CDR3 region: CASKAWDTEAFF. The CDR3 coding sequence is TGTGCCAGTAAAGCATGGGACACTGAAGCTTTCTTT.

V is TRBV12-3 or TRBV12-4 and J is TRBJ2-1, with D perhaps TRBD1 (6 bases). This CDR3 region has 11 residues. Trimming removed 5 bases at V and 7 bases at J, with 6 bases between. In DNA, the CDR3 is TGTGCCAGCAGTGACAGGAATGAGCAGTTCTTC. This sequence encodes CASSDRNEQFF.